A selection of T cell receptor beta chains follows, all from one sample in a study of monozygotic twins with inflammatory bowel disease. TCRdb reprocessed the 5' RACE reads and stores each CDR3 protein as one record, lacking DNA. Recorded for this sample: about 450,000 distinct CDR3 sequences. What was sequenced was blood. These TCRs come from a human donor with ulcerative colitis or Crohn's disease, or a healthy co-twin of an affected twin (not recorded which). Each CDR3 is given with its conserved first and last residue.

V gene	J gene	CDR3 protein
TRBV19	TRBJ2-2	CASFFRTSGMTGELFF
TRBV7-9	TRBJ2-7	CASSLRVTYEQYF
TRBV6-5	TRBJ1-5	CASSSTLNQPQHF
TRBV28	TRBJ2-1	CASSLIGSYNEQFF
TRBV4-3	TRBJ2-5	CASSQEGLGETQYF
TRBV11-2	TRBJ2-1	CASSLKLAGGLVIYNEQFF
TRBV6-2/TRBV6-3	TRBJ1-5	CASSRPNQPQHF
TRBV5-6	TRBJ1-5	CASSLVWTDYPRDQPQHF
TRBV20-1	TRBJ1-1	CSSLRGSPGEAFF
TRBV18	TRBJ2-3	CASSPRGDTDTQYF
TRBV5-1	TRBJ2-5	CASTWGTGGETQYF
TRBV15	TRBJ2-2	CATSLGGTGELFF
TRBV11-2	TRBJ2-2	CASSSPGLAGTTGELFF
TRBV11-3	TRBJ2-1	CASSIRLGHNEQFF
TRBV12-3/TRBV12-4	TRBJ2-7	CASSLEVYEQYF
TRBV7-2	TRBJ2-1	CASSLTSGFLNEQFF
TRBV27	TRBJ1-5	CASSLYPGQGLQPQHF
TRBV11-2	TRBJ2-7	CASSFGTTLEQYF
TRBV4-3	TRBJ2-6	CASSQASGRGIGANVLTF
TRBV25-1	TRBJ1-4	CTSSELGQGREKLFF
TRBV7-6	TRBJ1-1	CASSRDTNTEAFF
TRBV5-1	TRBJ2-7	CASSPTSTVDEQYF
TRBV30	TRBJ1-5	CAWSRQSNQPQHF
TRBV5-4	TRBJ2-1	CASKRQADNEQFF
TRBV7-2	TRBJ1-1	CASSSRGQWDTEAFF
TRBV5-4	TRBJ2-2	CASSLARQGGELFF
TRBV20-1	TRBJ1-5	CSASDGAFNQPQHF
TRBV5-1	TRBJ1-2	CASSLDGGRFYGYTF
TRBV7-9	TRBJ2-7	CASSLAGGEGAYEQYF
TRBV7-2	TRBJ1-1	CASSPLSGPPVTFF
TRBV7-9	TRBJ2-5	CASSGGQPQETQYF
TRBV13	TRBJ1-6	CASTKGQGDNSPLHF
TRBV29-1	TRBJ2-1	CSVEETLSSYNEQFF
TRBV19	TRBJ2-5	CASTLERDRGRRETQYF
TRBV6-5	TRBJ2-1	CASSYSIGGAYNEQFF
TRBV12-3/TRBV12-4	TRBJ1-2	CASRYQGIGYTF
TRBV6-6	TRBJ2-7	CASSYEQGAYEQYF
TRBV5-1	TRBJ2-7	CASSFAGGYNYEQYF
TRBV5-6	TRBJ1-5	CASSLVDREDQPQHF